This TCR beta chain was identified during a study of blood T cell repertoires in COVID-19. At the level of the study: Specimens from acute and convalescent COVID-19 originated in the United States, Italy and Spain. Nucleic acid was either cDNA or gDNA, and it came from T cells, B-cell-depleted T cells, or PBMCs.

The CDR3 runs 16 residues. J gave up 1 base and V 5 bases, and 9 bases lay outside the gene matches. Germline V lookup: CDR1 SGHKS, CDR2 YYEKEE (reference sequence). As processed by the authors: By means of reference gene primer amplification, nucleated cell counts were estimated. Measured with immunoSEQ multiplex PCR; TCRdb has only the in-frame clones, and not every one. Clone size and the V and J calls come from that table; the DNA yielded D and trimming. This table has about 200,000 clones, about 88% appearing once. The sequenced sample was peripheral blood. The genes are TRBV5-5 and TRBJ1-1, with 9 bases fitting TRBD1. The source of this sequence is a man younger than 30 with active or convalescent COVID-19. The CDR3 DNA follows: TGTGCCAGCAGACCCGACAGGGGGGTTAGGAACACTGAAGCTTTCTTT. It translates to CASRPDRGVRNTEAFF.